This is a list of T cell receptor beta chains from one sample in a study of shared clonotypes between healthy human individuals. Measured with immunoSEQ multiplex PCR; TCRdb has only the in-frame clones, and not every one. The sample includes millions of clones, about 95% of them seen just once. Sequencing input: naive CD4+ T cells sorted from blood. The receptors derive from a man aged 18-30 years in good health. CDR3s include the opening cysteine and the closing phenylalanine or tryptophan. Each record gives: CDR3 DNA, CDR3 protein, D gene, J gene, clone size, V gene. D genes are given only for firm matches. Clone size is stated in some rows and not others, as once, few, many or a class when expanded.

cdr3_nt: TGTGCCAGCAGCTTCGACAGGAATGAGCAGTTCTTC; cdr3_aa: CASSFDRNEQFF; d_call: NA; j_call: TRBJ2-1; clone_size: NA; v_call: TRBV7-9
cdr3_nt: TGTGCCTGGAGTCGCCGGACAGGGGGGAAGAGGGCAACTAATGAAAAACTGTTTTTT; cdr3_aa: CAWSRRTGGKRATNEKLFF; d_call: TRBD1; j_call: TRBJ1-4; clone_size: NA; v_call: TRBV30
cdr3_nt: TGTGCCAGCAGCCAAGATGGGGCGGGGGCCCACCAAGAGACCCAGTACTTC; cdr3_aa: CASSQDGAGAHQETQYF; d_call: NA; j_call: TRBJ2-5; clone_size: NA; v_call: TRBV4-2
cdr3_nt: TGTGCCAGCAGCTTCCGGGACAGGGTGTCCTACGAGCAGTACTTC; cdr3_aa: CASSFRDRVSYEQYF; d_call: TRBD1; j_call: TRBJ2-7; clone_size: once; v_call: TRBV7-9
cdr3_nt: TGTGCCTGGCACCGAGGGACAGGAAACTACAATGAGCAGTTCTTC; cdr3_aa: CAWHRGTGNYNEQFF; d_call: TRBD1; j_call: TRBJ2-1; clone_size: NA; v_call: TRBV30
cdr3_nt: TGTGCCAGCAGCTTAGGGGCCAGCAAAAACACTGAAGCTTTCTTT; cdr3_aa: CASSLGASKNTEAFF; d_call: NA; j_call: TRBJ1-1; clone_size: NA; v_call: TRBV7-9
cdr3_nt: TGTGCCATCAGCGGTGACAGGGGGAACTCACCCCTCCACTTT; cdr3_aa: CAISGDRGNSPLHF; d_call: TRBD1; j_call: TRBJ1-6; clone_size: few; v_call: TRBV10-3
cdr3_nt: TGCGCCAGCAGCTTCTCGGGGACTACCAATGAGCAGTTCTTC; cdr3_aa: CASSFSGTTNEQFF; d_call: TRBD2; j_call: TRBJ2-1; clone_size: NA; v_call: TRBV5-1
cdr3_nt: TGTGCCAGCAGTGGAGGGGGCGCAGGGGCCTACGAGCAGTACTTC; cdr3_aa: CASSGGGAGAYEQYF; d_call: TRBD1; j_call: TRBJ2-7; clone_size: NA; v_call: TRBV6-1
cdr3_nt: TGCGCCAGCAGCCAAGGAAGGGCTAGAGGGGCCAAAAACATTCAGTACTTC; cdr3_aa: CASSQGRARGAKNIQYF; d_call: NA; j_call: TRBJ2-4; clone_size: NA; v_call: TRBV4-1
cdr3_nt: TGTGCCAGCAGGGGGACAGGGGAGAATGAGCAGTTCTTC; cdr3_aa: CASRGTGENEQFF; d_call: TRBD1; j_call: TRBJ2-1; clone_size: NA; v_call: TRBV2
cdr3_nt: TGTGCCAGCAGCTTGGAGGGACTATCCTACAATGAGCAGTTCTTC; cdr3_aa: CASSLEGLSYNEQFF; d_call: TRBD2; j_call: TRBJ2-1; clone_size: NA; v_call: TRBV5-4
cdr3_nt: TGTGCCAGCAGGTCCGGTGGCACAGATACGCAGTATTTT; cdr3_aa: CASRSGGTDTQYF; d_call: NA; j_call: TRBJ2-3; clone_size: NA; v_call: TRBV7-3
cdr3_nt: TGTGCCAGCAGTTTCCGGACTAGCGGTCGCACAGATACGCAGTATTTT; cdr3_aa: CASSFRTSGRTDTQYF; d_call: TRBD2; j_call: TRBJ2-3; clone_size: NA; v_call: TRBV27
cdr3_nt: TGTGCCAGCAAGAGGGGGGGAGGCTCCTACGAGCAGTACTTC; cdr3_aa: CASKRGGGSYEQYF; d_call: NA; j_call: TRBJ2-7; clone_size: NA; v_call: TRBV27
cdr3_nt: TGTGCCAGCAGTCCCGCCAGGGTTGGAAACACCATATATTTT; cdr3_aa: CASSPARVGNTIYF; d_call: NA; j_call: TRBJ1-3; clone_size: NA; v_call: TRBV6-5
cdr3_nt: TGTGCCAGCTCCGCCGGGTACGAGCAGTACTTC; cdr3_aa: CASSAGYEQYF; d_call: NA; j_call: TRBJ2-7; clone_size: once; v_call: TRBV18
cdr3_nt: TGTGCCATCAGTGAAGACAGACCTTATGGCTACACCTTC; cdr3_aa: CAISEDRPYGYTF; d_call: NA; j_call: TRBJ1-2; clone_size: NA; v_call: TRBV10-3
cdr3_nt: TGTGCCAGCAGCTTAGATGTGTCCACCGGGGAGCTGTTTTTT; cdr3_aa: CASSLDVSTGELFF; d_call: NA; j_call: TRBJ2-2; clone_size: NA; v_call: TRBV11-3
cdr3_nt: TGCGCCAGCAGCCAAGAGAACCTTGGGTTTTGGAGCTCCTACGAGCAGTACTTC; cdr3_aa: CASSQENLGFWSSYEQYF; d_call: NA; j_call: TRBJ2-7; clone_size: NA; v_call: TRBV4-1
cdr3_nt: TGTGCCAGCAGCTTGTCAGGTAGCGGGAGGGCCACAGATACGCGGTATTTT; cdr3_aa: CASSLSGSGRATDTRYF; d_call: TRBD2; j_call: TRBJ2-3; clone_size: NA; v_call: TRBV5-6
cdr3_nt: TGCGCCAGCAGCCAAGAGCAGGGTCCTCAGCCCCAGCATTTT; cdr3_aa: CASSQEQGPQPQHF; d_call: NA; j_call: TRBJ1-5; clone_size: NA; v_call: TRBV4-3
cdr3_nt: TGTGCCAGCAGTCTGGGAATGAACACTGAAGCTTTCTTT; cdr3_aa: CASSLGMNTEAFF; d_call: NA; j_call: TRBJ1-1; clone_size: NA; v_call: TRBV11-2
cdr3_nt: TGTGCCAGCAATCTTCCTTATGATACGCAGTATTTT; cdr3_aa: CASNLPYDTQYF; d_call: NA; j_call: TRBJ2-3; clone_size: NA; v_call: TRBV5-5
cdr3_nt: TGTGCCAGCAGTTGGGGTAGCGGAAACACCGGGGAGCTGTTTTTT; cdr3_aa: CASSWGSGNTGELFF; d_call: NA; j_call: TRBJ2-2; clone_size: once; v_call: TRBV6-5
cdr3_nt: TGTGCCAGCAGCTTCGGACACCTCCAAGAGACCCAGTACTTC; cdr3_aa: CASSFGHLQETQYF; d_call: NA; j_call: TRBJ2-5; clone_size: NA; v_call: TRBV5-6
cdr3_nt: TGTGCCAGCAGCTTACGCAATGAGCAGTTCTTC; cdr3_aa: CASSLRNEQFF; d_call: NA; j_call: TRBJ2-1; clone_size: NA; v_call: TRBV7-6
cdr3_nt: TGTGCCAGCAGCCGGCTCAGGCTCAACACTGAAGCTTTCTTT; cdr3_aa: CASSRLRLNTEAFF; d_call: NA; j_call: TRBJ1-1; clone_size: NA; v_call: TRBV7-6
cdr3_nt: TGTGCCAGCAGCTTAGAGGGGTTCCACGAGCAGTACTTC; cdr3_aa: CASSLEGFHEQYF; d_call: NA; j_call: TRBJ2-7; clone_size: NA; v_call: TRBV5-6
cdr3_nt: TGCGCCAGCAGCCAAGATCTTGCGGGTAACACAGATACGCAGTATTTT; cdr3_aa: CASSQDLAGNTDTQYF; d_call: NA; j_call: TRBJ2-3; clone_size: NA; v_call: TRBV4-3
cdr3_nt: TGTGCCAGTAGCGCCGCGGGGGGCCCTACCTACGAGCAGTACTTC; cdr3_aa: CASSAAGGPTYEQYF; d_call: TRBD2; j_call: TRBJ2-7; clone_size: NA; v_call: TRBV19
cdr3_nt: TGCGCCAGCAGCCAGGCCCAAGGGACTAGCGGATCCAATGAGCAGTTCTTC; cdr3_aa: CASSQAQGTSGSNEQFF; d_call: TRBD2; j_call: TRBJ2-1; clone_size: NA; v_call: TRBV4-1
cdr3_nt: TGCGCCAGCAACGCAAGACAGTATCTTACCCCGAACCCTGAAGCTTTCTTT; cdr3_aa: CASNARQYLTPNPEAFF; d_call: NA; j_call: TRBJ1-1; clone_size: NA; v_call: TRBV4-1
cdr3_nt: TGCAGCGTTGAAGGAGGACCCTGGGGCACAGATACGCAGTATTTT; cdr3_aa: CSVEGGPWGTDTQYF; d_call: NA; j_call: TRBJ2-3; clone_size: NA; v_call: TRBV29-1
cdr3_nt: TGTGCCAGCAGCGTAGATACAGGGAGGGCTGCTAATGAAAAACTGTTTTTT; cdr3_aa: CASSVDTGRAANEKLFF; d_call: NA; j_call: TRBJ1-4; clone_size: NA; v_call: TRBV9
cdr3_nt: TGTGCCAGCAGCGTCCTGGGCCCGGATGAAAAACTGTTTTTT; cdr3_aa: CASSVLGPDEKLFF; d_call: NA; j_call: TRBJ1-4; clone_size: NA; v_call: TRBV5-4
cdr3_nt: TGTGCCAGCAGCTTGAGGAATCAGCCCCAGCATTTT; cdr3_aa: CASSLRNQPQHF; d_call: NA; j_call: TRBJ1-5; clone_size: NA; v_call: TRBV5-6
cdr3_nt: TGTGCCAGCAGCTTAGATGGGACTAGCGGGGTAAGCTCCTACAATGAGCAGTTCTTC; cdr3_aa: CASSLDGTSGVSSYNEQFF; d_call: TRBD2; j_call: TRBJ2-1; clone_size: NA; v_call: TRBV11-2
cdr3_nt: TGCGCCAGCAGCATCGGGACAAATCAGCCCCAGCATTTT; cdr3_aa: CASSIGTNQPQHF; d_call: NA; j_call: TRBJ1-5; clone_size: NA; v_call: TRBV5-1
cdr3_nt: TGTGCCAGTAGTATTGTCCCAGGGGGGTTCCCAGATACGCAGTATTTT; cdr3_aa: CASSIVPGGFPDTQYF; d_call: NA; j_call: TRBJ2-3; clone_size: NA; v_call: TRBV19